Given below is one T cell receptor (beta chain) in context. Random hexamers were used to reverse transcribe an amount of roughly 0.45 to 1 ug RNA. Using its own MiXCR run on the immunoSEQ multiplex PCR reads, TCRdb lists one record per CDR3 protein. The sample contains under 200,000 distinct CDR3 sequences, approximately 96% of which appear only once. The data stem from a study of CD8 T cells in Susac syndrome. This CDR3 comprises 14 residues. The V and J ends lost 3 bases and 2 bases respectively, with 10 bases between them. CDR1 is LNHDA, CDR2 SQIVND, per germline (reference sequence). Peripheral blood CD8+ and CD4+ T cells were profiled by TCR beta sequencing.

This sequence originates from a human donor in good health. Sequencing input: CD4+ T cells from PBMCs. V usage is TRBV19 and J usage is TRBJ1-1; no clear D. The CDR3 sequence is CASSIKGSNTEAFF. The CDR3 coding sequence is TGTGCCAGTAGTATTAAAGGCAGCAACACTGAAGCTTTCTTT.